The 5 T cell receptor beta chains given below trace back to one sample, sequenced in a study of PD-1 blockade in classical Hodgkin lymphoma. The assay was immunoSEQ multiplex PCR, and TCRdb's table has in-frame clones only and misses some. The repertoire has roughly 60,000 clones, more than 70% of them found once; the top ten carry 5.4%. Every one of the patients relapsed after autologous stem cell transplantation (brentuximab vedotin exposure was variable). The material sequenced was peripheral blood mononuclear cells (PBMCs), taken before the second cycle of nivolumab. These receptor sequences come from a human donor with classical Hodgkin lymphoma.

The V and J genes are TRBV5-1 and TRBJ1-2; no reliable D call. Germline V gene lookup returns CDR1 SGHRS and CDR2 YFSETQ. With 0 bases removed from V and 7 bases from J, the gap between germline ends came to 13 bases. The CDR3 length is 14 residues. CDR3 sequence: CASSLDTILSGYTF. CDR3 coding DNA: TGCGCCAGCAGCTTGGACACAATCCTTTCTGGCTACACCTTC.

This clone was recorded only once. V and J are TRBV6-5 and TRBJ2-3, with 10 bases fitting TRBD1. The CDR3 totals 14 residues. The V segment lost 4 bases and the J segment 5 bases; nucleotides outside the gene matches: 3. CDR1 is MNHEY, CDR2 SVGAGI, per germline. Here the CDR3 reads CASSSGTGVDTQYF. CDR3 nucleotide sequence: TGTGCCAGCAGTTCCGGGACAGGGGTAGATACGCAGTATTTT.

This clone occurred a few times. V gene TRBV5-6 combines with J gene TRBJ2-7; 8 positions match TRBD2. V dropped 1 base and J dropped 3; count of bases not matched to a gene: 6. Germline CDR1 is SGHDT and CDR2 is YYEEEE. The CDR3 is 15 residues long. DNA for the CDR3: TGTGCCAGCAGCTTGATGCGGGGGGAACACTACGAGCAGTACTTC. It specifies CASSLMRGEHYEQYF. The whole variable domain, remainder taken from reference TRBV5-6 and TRBJ2-7, is DAGVTQSPTHLIKTRGQQVTLRCSPKSGHDTVSWYQQALGQGPQFIFQYYEEEERQRGNFPDRFSGHQFPNYSSELNVNALLLGDSALYLCASSLMRGEHYEQYFGPGTRLTVT.

The gene calls are TRBV19 and TRBJ1-4, with D possibly matching TRBD1 (6 bases). The CDR3 extends over 18 amino acids. The germline V and J ends were trimmed by 3 bases and 1 base, with 18 bases remaining between them. CDR1 and CDR2 from the germline V gene are LNHDA and SQIVND (reference sequence). In DNA form, the CDR3 reads TGTGCCAGTAGTATGATCCCAGGAGGGGGGCGAACTAATGAAAAACTGTTTTTT. This encodes CASSMIPGGGRTNEKLFF.

The V and J genes are TRBV19 and TRBJ1-2; TRBD1 is a possible D gene (5 bases). There are 14 residues in the CDR3. Germline-derived CDR1 and CDR2 are LNHDA and SQIVND (reference sequence). The V and J ends lost 5 bases and 0 bases respectively, with 10 bases between them. For the CDR3, the DNA is TGTGCCAGTAGTGGGACCTTTTCTAACTATGGCTACACCTTC. Translated, it gives CASSGTFSNYGYTF.